This TCR beta chain stems from a study of T cell responses to AZD1222 COVID-19 vaccine. Assay used: immunoSEQ multiplex PCR; TCRdb lists only in-frame clones, some missing. This sample has about 80,000 clones, with approximately 90% found just once. This CDR3 region has 16 residues. V lost 1 base and J 2 bases, leaving 12 bases between the germline ends. Germline V CDR1 and CDR2: MGHRA, YSYEKL. The source was peripheral blood, collected on day 0 of AZD1222 vaccination. The sequence was collected from an adult in good health. The chain has TRBV4-1 and TRBJ2-1; D may be TRBD2 (6 bases). The CDR3 spells CASSQVSLAPYNEQFF. CDR3 nucleotide sequence: TGCGCCAGCAGCCAAGTGAGCCTAGCGCCCTACAATGAGCAGTTCTTC.